Listed below are T cell receptor beta chains from one sample, sequenced in a study of blood T cell repertoires in COVID-19. Method: immunoSEQ multiplex PCR; TCRdb's copy keeps in-frame clones and lacks some. The table lists just under 350,000 clones, 87% of them singletons, with roughly 6.3% in the top ten. Sequenced sample: peripheral blood. These receptors originate from a woman in her fifties or sixties with COVID-19, enrolled during active disease. Both conserved end residues are part of each CDR3. A D gene is named only where the DNA matches it firmly.

D gene: TRBD1; J gene: TRBJ1-5; V gene: TRBV4-1; CDR3 DNA: TGCGCCAGCAGCCCACAGGGGGCGAATCAGCCCCAGCATTTT; CDR3 protein: CASSPQGANQPQHF
D gene: -; J gene: TRBJ2-3; V gene: TRBV5-1; CDR3 DNA: TGCGCCAGCAGCGGGGGCCGATCCACAGATACGCAGTATTTT; CDR3 protein: CASSGGRSTDTQYF
D gene: -; J gene: TRBJ2-7; V gene: TRBV5-1; CDR3 DNA: TGCGCCAGCAGCTTGGGGGTTAGCGGTAGTGAGCAGTACTTC; CDR3 protein: CASSLGVSGSEQYF
D gene: TRBD1; J gene: TRBJ2-7; V gene: TRBV19; CDR3 DNA: TGTGCCAGTAGTATGGGACAGGGGGCTTACGAGCAGTACTTC; CDR3 protein: CASSMGQGAYEQYF
D gene: TRBD2; J gene: TRBJ2-7; V gene: TRBV5-6; CDR3 DNA: TGTGCCAGCAGCTTGTCCCTAGCGGTCGACGAGCAGTACTTC; CDR3 protein: CASSLSLAVDEQYF
D gene: -; J gene: TRBJ1-2; V gene: TRBV18; CDR3 DNA: TGTGCCAGCTCACCACCGGAGAACTATGGCTACACCTTC; CDR3 protein: CASSPPENYGYTF
D gene: TRBD2; J gene: TRBJ2-7; V gene: TRBV30; CDR3 DNA: TGTGCCTGGAGGGACTCTTCTGGCGGGAGGTCTTACGAGCAGTACTTC; CDR3 protein: CAWRDSSGGRSYEQYF
D gene: TRBD1; J gene: TRBJ2-2; V gene: TRBV12-5; CDR3 DNA: TGTGCTAGTGGCGGGACAGGGGTTGTCGGGGAGCTGTTTTTT; CDR3 protein: CASGGTGVVGELFF
D gene: TRBD2; J gene: TRBJ2-5; V gene: TRBV30; CDR3 DNA: TGTGCCTGGGGCGGGCTAGCGGGAGAAGGGGAGACCCAGTACTTC; CDR3 protein: CAWGGLAGEGETQYF
D gene: -; J gene: TRBJ1-2; V gene: TRBV7-9; CDR3 DNA: TGTGCCAGCAGCTTAGCGCGGCAGTTGGGCTACACCTTC; CDR3 protein: CASSLARQLGYTF
D gene: -; J gene: TRBJ1-1; V gene: TRBV5-1; CDR3 DNA: TGCGCCAGTAGGGGAAGTGAAGCTTTCTTT; CDR3 protein: CASRGSEAFF
D gene: TRBD1; J gene: TRBJ1-2; V gene: TRBV4-1; CDR3 DNA: TGCGCCAGCAGCCCAGGGGGAATCTATGGCTACACCTTC; CDR3 protein: CASSPGGIYGYTF
D gene: -; J gene: TRBJ2-5; V gene: TRBV28; CDR3 DNA: TGTGCCAGCAGCCCCGGGGGGCGAGAGACCCAGTACTTC; CDR3 protein: CASSPGGRETQYF
D gene: -; J gene: TRBJ2-3; V gene: TRBV7-3; CDR3 DNA: TGTGCCAGCAGCTTACTAGGGGTCGTGCAGTATTTT; CDR3 protein: CASSLLGVVQYF